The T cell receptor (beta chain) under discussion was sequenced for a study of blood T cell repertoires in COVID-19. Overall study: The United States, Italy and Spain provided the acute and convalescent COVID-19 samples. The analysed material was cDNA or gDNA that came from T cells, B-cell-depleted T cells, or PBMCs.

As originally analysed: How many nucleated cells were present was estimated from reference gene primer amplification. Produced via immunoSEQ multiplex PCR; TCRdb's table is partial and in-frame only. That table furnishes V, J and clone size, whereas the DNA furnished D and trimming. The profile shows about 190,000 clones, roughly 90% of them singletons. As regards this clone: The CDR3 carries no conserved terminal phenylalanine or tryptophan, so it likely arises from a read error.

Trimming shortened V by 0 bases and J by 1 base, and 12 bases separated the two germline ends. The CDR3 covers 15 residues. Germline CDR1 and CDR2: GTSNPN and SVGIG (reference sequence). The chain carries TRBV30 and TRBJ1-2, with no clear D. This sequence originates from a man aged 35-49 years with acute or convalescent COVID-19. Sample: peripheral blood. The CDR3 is CAWSVSAIYNYGYTL. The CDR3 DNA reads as TGTGCCTGGAGTGTGTCAGCGATCTATAACTATGGCTACACCCTC.